One and the same sample provided the 28 T cell receptor beta chains below, sequenced in a study of T and B cells in COVID-19 patients. Blood genomic DNA input for TRB amplification was roughly 250-550 ng. BIOMED2 TRB-A/B primer pools were used in multiplex TRB PCR. From the multiplex PCR reads, TCRdb called clonotypes with MiXCR, one entry per CDR3 protein. The table includes over 9,000 distinct CDR3 sequences, roughly 31% detected once. The sequenced sample was blood. Receptor source: a human donor who had recovered from COVID-19.

V is TRBV6-4 and J is TRBJ2-3; D possibly corresponds to TRBD2 (5 bases). Trimming left V 0 bases short and J 2 bases short, with 9 bases between. The CDR3 has 15 amino acids. Germline values: CDR1 MRHNA, CDR2 SNTAGT. The CDR3 protein is CASSDSGVPTDTQYF. CDR3 nucleotide sequence: TGTGCCAGCAGTGACTCCGGGGTCCCCACAGATACGCAGTATTTT.

The rearrangement joins TRBV27 to TRBJ1-6; 7 nucleotides match TRBD1. The CDR3 extends over 16 amino acids. Trimming took 1 base from V and 7 from J; bases not matched to a gene: 7. From germline, CDR1 is MNHEY and CDR2 SMNVEV (reference sequence). The CDR3 coding sequence is TGTGCCAGCAGTTTATATTGGGACAGCCGAAATTCACCCCTCCACTTT. This translates into CASSLYWDSRNSPLHF.

By its share, this clonotype is medium-sized. V usage is TRBV6-5 and J usage is TRBJ2-1, with D perhaps TRBD2 (5 bases). V lost 8 bases and J 2 bases, leaving 10 bases between the germline ends. The germline CDR1 and CDR2 sequences are MNHEY and SVGAGI. CDR3 length: 13 amino acids. This CDR3 is CASRGMTYNEQFF. In nucleotides, the CDR3 is TGTGCCAGCCGGGGAATGACCTACAATGAGCAGTTCTTC.

This chain joins TRBV18 and TRBJ2-7; TRBD2 aligns across 8 bases. Germline values: CDR1 KGHSH, CDR2 LQKENI. The CDR3 consists of 17 residues. With V trimmed by 1 base and J by 4 bases, 12 bases remained unmatched. CDR3 loop: CASSPRVVAGTCYEQYF. CDR3 coding DNA: TGTGCCAGCTCACCACGAGTTGTAGCGGGGACATGTTACGAGCAGTACTTC.

This clonotype ranks as medium-sized (0.01 to 0.1%). V gene TRBV6-4 combines with J gene TRBJ2-3; 8 bases are shared with TRBD2. V shed 5 bases, J shed 2 bases, and the junction held 6 bases outside the gene matches. The CDR3 spans 15 residues. Germline CDR1 and CDR2: MRHNA and SNTAGT. CDR3 region: CASSPLAGDTDTQYF. In DNA form, the CDR3 reads TGTGCCAGCAGTCCTCTAGCGGGCGACACAGATACGCAGTATTTT.

This sequence joins TRBV5-1 and TRBJ2-7; either TRBD1 or TRBD2 may fit D (5 bases each). This CDR3 is 15 amino acids long. Germline V gene sequence: CDR1 SGHRS, CDR2 YFSETQ. V shed 0 bases and J shed 4 bases, with 14 bases lying between them. The CDR3 DNA reads as TGCGCCAGCAGCTTGGCCGGGACGGAGATATACGAGCAGTACTTC. It translates to CASSLAGTEIYEQYF.

This clonotype was observed a handful of times. J is TRBJ2-7 and V is TRBV18; 8 bases align to TRBD1. The germline V gene encodes CDR1 KGHSH and CDR2 LQKENI. The trim removed 5 bases at V and 6 bases at J, leaving 6 bases unmatched. The CDR3 has 13 amino acids. The DNA for the CDR3 is TGTGCCAGCTCAACAGGACAGGGATTCGAGCAGTACTTC. This translates into CASSTGQGFEQYF. The full variable domain, with the rest looked up from reference TRBV18 and TRBJ2-7, is NAGVMQNPRHLVRRRGQEARLRCSPMKGHSHVYWYRQLPEEGLKFMVYLQKENIIDESGMPKERFSAEFPKEGPSILRIQQVVRGDSAAYFCASSTGQGFEQYFGPGTRLTVT.

The chain recombines TRBV5-1 with TRBJ2-1, with D perhaps TRBD1 or TRBD2 (5 bases each). V dropped 0 bases and J dropped 8 bases, with 9 bases sitting between them. Germline V CDR1 and CDR2: SGHRS, YFSETQ. The CDR3 contains 13 residues. CDR3 DNA sequence: TGCGCCAGCAGCTTGGCGAGGGGCGATGAGCAGTTCTTC. Residues: CASSLARGDEQFF.

By frequency in the sample, this clonotype is medium-sized. The chain is built from TRBV5-4 and TRBJ2-5, with D possibly TRBD1 on 6 matching bases. Germline V lookup: CDR1 SGHNT, CDR2 YYREEE (reference sequence). This CDR3 comprises 14 residues. Deletions cut 2 bases from V and 2 bases from J, with 10 bases between. The CDR3 coding sequence is TGTGCCAGCAGCTTTAGGGGGAATCAAGAGACCCAGTACTTC. Translating gives CASSFRGNQETQYF. Supplemented by reference TRBV5-4 and TRBJ2-5, the full variable domain reads ETGVTQSPTHLIKTRGQQVTLRCSSQSGHNTVSWYQQALGQGPQFIFQYYREEENGRGNFPPRFSGLQFPNYSSELNVNALELDDSALYLCASSFRGNQETQYFGPGTRLLVL.

The J gene is TRBJ2-7, the V gene TRBV7-2, with a weak D call TRBD1 (6 bases). There are 15 residues in the CDR3. Germline lookup yields CDR1 SGHTA and CDR2 FQGNSA. Trimming took 5 bases from V and 0 from J, leaving 14 bases between them. The CDR3 DNA is TGTGCCAGCAGCGCGCGACAGGTCAGCTCCTACGAGCAGTACTTC. Residues: CASSARQVSSYEQYF.

This clonotype was counted between two and nine times. The V gene is TRBV6-2 or TRBV6-3, the J gene TRBJ1-1, with no clear D. This CDR3 contains 15 residues. CDR1 MNHEY and CDR2 SVGEGT come from the germline V gene. V was trimmed by 3 bases and J by 3 bases, leaving 14 bases between them. This CDR3 is CASSYLPPRDTEAFF. For the CDR3, the DNA is TGTGCCAGCAGTTATCTCCCCCCTAGGGACACTGAAGCTTTCTTT.

This clonotype was observed a few times. V usage is TRBV11-2 and J usage is TRBJ2-3; 12 positions agree with TRBD2. The CDR3 covers 15 residues. J lost 4 bases, V lost 5 bases, and 4 bases had no gene match. Germline V lookup: CDR1 SGHAT, CDR2 FQNNGV. The CDR3 spells CASSIWTSGADTQYF. The DNA for the CDR3 is TGTGCCAGCAGCATCTGGACTAGCGGGGCAGATACGCAGTATTTT.

The chain carries TRBV6-2 or TRBV6-3 and TRBJ2-2, with D perhaps assigned TRBD1 or TRBD2 (5 bases each). The V end lost 9 bases, the J end lost 9 bases, and 17 bases lay between the germline ends. This CDR3 comprises 13 residues. The V gene's germline CDR1 is MNHEY and CDR2 SVGEGT. DNA of the CDR3: TGTGCCAGTAAAGTGACGGGGCCTAGGGAGCTGTTTTTT. It yields the protein CASKVTGPRELFF.

This clonotype is categorized as medium-sized (0.01 to 0.1%). CDR3 sequence reads: CASSFWTDIGRGSYNSPLHF. Written as DNA, the CDR3 is TGTGCCAGCAGTTTCTGGACCGACATAGGGCGGGGCTCCTATAATTCACCCCTCCACTTT. This chain connects TRBV12-3 or TRBV12-4 to TRBJ1-6; D gene unclear. V dropped 3 bases and J dropped 0 bases, with 21 bases sitting between them. CDR3 length: 20 residues.

The chain has TRBV7-2 and TRBJ2-3, with D tentatively TRBD2 (7 bases). The V and J ends lost 5 bases and 2 bases respectively, with 20 bases between them. Germline CDR1 reads SGHTA; CDR2 reads FQGNSA. The CDR3 has 17 amino acids. The CDR3, as DNA: TGTGCCAGCAGCCCCTCTTCCGCGGGGGCCTACACAGATACGCAGTATTTT. It translates to CASSPSSAGAYTDTQYF.

This clonotype was detected a few times. A much larger clone sits a single nucleotide away, making a read error possible. The CDR3, as DNA: TGTGCCAGTAGTAGCGGGGGGGCCTATGAGCAGTACTTC. Translated: CASSSGGAYEQYF. The chain combines TRBV19 with TRBJ2-7; the match to TRBD2 covers 9 bases. The length of the CDR3 is 13 residues. Per the germline V gene, CDR1 is LNHDA and CDR2 is SQIVND (reference sequence).

This clonotype is medium-sized in the sample. J is TRBJ2-7 and V is TRBV27; D uncertain. The germline CDR1 and CDR2 sequences are MNHEY and SMNVEV (reference sequence). The V gene lost 3 bases and the J gene lost 8 bases, with 17 bases spanning the gap. This CDR3 region has 14 residues. The CDR3 loop is CASSLLGAVDQQYF. DNA of the CDR3: TGTGCCAGCAGTTTGTTGGGTGCGGTGGATCAGCAGTACTTC.

To note about this clonotype: This may be a read error, as it is one base from a much larger clone. The V and J genes are TRBV5-5 and TRBJ2-3; weak D call: TRBD2 (6 bases). V was cut by 1 base and J by 7 bases, with 16 bases left in between. The CDR3 runs 15 residues. Germline V lookup: CDR1 SGHKS, CDR2 YYEKEE (reference sequence). This CDR3 is CASSLRAGLVNTQYF. The DNA for the CDR3 is TGTGCCAGCAGCTTGAGGGCGGGGCTTGTGAATACGCAGTATTTT.

This clonotype was recorded a few times. The chain recombines TRBV6-1 with TRBJ1-5; 7 bases are a match to TRBD1. The CDR3 has 14 amino acids. The V gene's germline CDR1 is MNHNS and CDR2 SASEGT. Germline trimming cut 6 bases from V and 2 bases from J; bases unmatched to any gene: 4. CDR3 coding DNA: TGTGCCAGCAGGAACAGGGGTGGCAATCAGCCCCAGCATTTT. Translated: CASRNRGGNQPQHF.

V usage is TRBV30 and J usage is TRBJ1-1; D might be TRBD1 (6 bases). Trimming cost V 7 bases and J 1 base, with 19 bases left between them. Germline V gene data show CDR1 as GTSNPN and CDR2 as SVGIG (reference sequence). The CDR3 spans 15 residues. In DNA, the CDR3 is TGTGCCTTATTTACGACGACAGGTACGAACACTGAAGCTTTCTTT. This encodes CALFTTTGTNTEAFF.

The chain carries TRBV14 and TRBJ1-4; no clear D. The CDR3 totals 16 residues. V lost 4 bases, J lost 4 bases, and 16 bases lay in between. CDR1 SGHDN and CDR2 FVKESK come from the germline V gene. DNA for the CDR3: TGTGCCAGCAGCCCGAGAGGTCGGTCACTTAATGAAAAACTGTTTTTT. Its protein product is CASSPRGRSLNEKLFF.

This clonotype rates as medium-sized. The chain combines TRBV5-6 with TRBJ2-7; TRBD1 is a possible D gene (6 bases). CDR1 SGHDT and CDR2 YYEEEE come from the germline V gene. The CDR3 is 14 residues long. Deletions cut 0 bases from V and 2 bases from J, with 9 bases between. CDR3 loop: CASSLVGQAYEQYF. The CDR3 nucleotides are TGTGCCAGCAGCTTGGTGGGACAAGCCTACGAGCAGTACTTC.

The chain employs TRBV6-1 and TRBJ2-2; 8 nucleotides align to TRBD1. Unmatched junction bases numbered 9, after V lost 7 bases and J lost 5 bases. CDR3 length: 15 residues. Germline assignment: CDR1 MNHNS and CDR2 SASEGT. The CDR3 spells CASKTGQGETGELFF. CDR3 sequence (DNA): TGTGCCAGCAAAACCGGACAGGGTGAAACCGGGGAGCTGTTTTTT.

In its sample, this clonotype was seen a few times. The genes are TRBV28 and TRBJ2-2; the D is unclear. The CDR3 runs 15 residues. Germline loops: CDR1 MDHEN, CDR2 SYDVKM. V was pared by 3 bases and J by 2 bases, with 10 bases between. The CDR3 here is CASSFSSLNTGELFF. The CDR3 nucleotides are TGTGCCAGCAGTTTCTCGTCACTAAACACCGGGGAGCTGTTTTTT.

In this sample, this clonotype is medium-sized. The chain carries TRBV7-6 and TRBJ2-2, with 7 bases identical to TRBD1. Germline trimming cut 0 bases from V and 2 bases from J; bases unmatched to any gene: 6. The CDR3 is 17 amino acids. The germline gives CDR1 SGHVS, CDR2 FNYEAQ. In DNA, the CDR3 is TGTGCCAGCAGCTTAGCGCCCGGGACAGTAAACACCGGGGAGCTGTTTTTT. Its translation is CASSLAPGTVNTGELFF.

In this sample, this clonotype is medium-sized. The chain recombines TRBV12-3 or TRBV12-4 with TRBJ1-6, with D maybe TRBD1 (6 bases). CDR3 length: 13 amino acids. With 5 bases removed from V and 10 bases from J, the gap between germline ends came to 12 bases. CDR3 DNA sequence: TGTGCCAGCAGTCCCGGGACATCCTCACCCCTCCACTTT. Translating it yields CASSPGTSSPLHF.

The V and J genes are TRBV10-1 and TRBJ1-1; a possible D gene is TRBD1 (6 bases). There are 18 residues in the CDR3. Germline V gene lookup returns CDR1 WNHNN and CDR2 SYGVQD (reference sequence). Trimming left V 0 bases short and J 6 bases short, with 23 bases between. CDR3 residues: CASSESMGSGVERAEAFF. Here the CDR3 DNA reads TGCGCCAGCAGTGAGTCGATGGGTTCAGGGGTCGAACGGGCTGAAGCTTTCTTT.

The chain uses TRBV20-1 and TRBJ2-2; 7 nucleotides align to TRBD1. This CDR3 region has 13 residues. The V gene's germline CDR1 is DFQATT and CDR2 SNEGSKA (reference sequence). Unmatched junction bases numbered 4, after V lost 5 bases and J lost 4 bases. The CDR3 DNA reads TGCAGTGCTTGGGGGACAGCCACCGGGGAGCTGTTTTTT. This sequence encodes CSAWGTATGELFF.